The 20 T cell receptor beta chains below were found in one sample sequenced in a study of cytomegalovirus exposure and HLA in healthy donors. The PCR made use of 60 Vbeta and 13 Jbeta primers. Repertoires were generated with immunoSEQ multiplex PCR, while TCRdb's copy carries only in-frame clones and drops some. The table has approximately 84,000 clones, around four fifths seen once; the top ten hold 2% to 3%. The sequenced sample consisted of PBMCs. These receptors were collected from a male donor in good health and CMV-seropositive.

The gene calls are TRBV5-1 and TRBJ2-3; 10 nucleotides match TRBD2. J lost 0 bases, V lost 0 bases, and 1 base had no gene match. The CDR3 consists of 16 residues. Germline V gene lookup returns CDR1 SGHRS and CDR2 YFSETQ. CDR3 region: CASSLGAGGSTDTQYF. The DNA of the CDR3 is TGCGCCAGCAGCTTGGGAGCGGGAGGGAGCACAGATACGCAGTATTTT. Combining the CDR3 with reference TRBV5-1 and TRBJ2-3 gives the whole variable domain KAGVTQTPRYLIKTRGQQVTLSCSPISGHRSVSWYQQTPGQGLQFLFEYFSETQRNKGNFPGRFSGRQFSNSRSEMNVSTLELGDSALYLCASSLGAGGSTDTQYFGPGTRLTVL.

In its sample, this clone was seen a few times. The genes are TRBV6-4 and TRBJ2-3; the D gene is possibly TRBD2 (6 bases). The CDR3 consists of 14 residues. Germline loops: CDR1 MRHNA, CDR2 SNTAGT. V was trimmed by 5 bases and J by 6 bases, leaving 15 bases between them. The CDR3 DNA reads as TGTGCCAGCAGTCGGGGGACTGGAGGGGATACGCAGTATTTT. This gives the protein CASSRGTGGDTQYF.

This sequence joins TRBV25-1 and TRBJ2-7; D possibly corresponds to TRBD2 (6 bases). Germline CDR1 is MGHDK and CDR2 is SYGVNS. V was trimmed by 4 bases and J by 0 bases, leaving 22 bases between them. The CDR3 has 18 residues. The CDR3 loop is CASSGEAVRRGDSYEQYF. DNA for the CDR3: TGTGCCAGCAGTGGGGAGGCTGTTCGACGGGGCGACTCCTACGAGCAGTACTTC.

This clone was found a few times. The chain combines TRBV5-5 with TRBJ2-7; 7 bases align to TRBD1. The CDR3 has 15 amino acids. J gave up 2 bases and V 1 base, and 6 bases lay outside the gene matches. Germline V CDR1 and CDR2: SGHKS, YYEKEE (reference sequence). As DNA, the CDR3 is TGTGCCAGCAGCTTGCTAGGACAGGATACCTACGAGCAGTACTTC. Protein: CASSLLGQDTYEQYF.

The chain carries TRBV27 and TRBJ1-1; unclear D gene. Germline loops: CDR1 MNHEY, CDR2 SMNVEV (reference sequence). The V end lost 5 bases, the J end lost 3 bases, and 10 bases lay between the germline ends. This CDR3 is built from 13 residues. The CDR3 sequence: CASSLWRDTEAFF. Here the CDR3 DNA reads TGTGCCAGCAGTCTCTGGAGGGACACTGAAGCTTTCTTT.

The CDR3 nucleotides are TGCGCCAGCAGCACTACAGGGGGAGTAGACGAGCAGTACTTC. Its protein product is CASSTTGGVDEQYF. The rearrangement joins TRBV5-1 to TRBJ2-7; 8 bases are shared with TRBD1. The CDR3 covers 14 residues. Looked up from germline, CDR1 is SGHRS and CDR2 is YFSETQ. Trimming at V came to 4 bases and at J to 5 bases, leaving 8 bases not matched to a gene.

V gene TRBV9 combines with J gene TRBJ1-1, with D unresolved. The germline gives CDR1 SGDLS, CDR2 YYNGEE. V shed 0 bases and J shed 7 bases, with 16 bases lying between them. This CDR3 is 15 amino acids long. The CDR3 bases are TGTGCCAGCAGCGTAGACGGATGGGCTTTTGATGAAGCTTTCTTT. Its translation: CASSVDGWAFDEAFF.

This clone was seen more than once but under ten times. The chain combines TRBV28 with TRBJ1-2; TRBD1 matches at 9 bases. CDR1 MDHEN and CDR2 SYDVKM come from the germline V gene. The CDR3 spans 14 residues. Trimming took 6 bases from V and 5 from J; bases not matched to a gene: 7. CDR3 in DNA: TGTGCCAGCAGGGAACCGGGACAGGGATATGGCTACACCTTC. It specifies CASREPGQGYGYTF.

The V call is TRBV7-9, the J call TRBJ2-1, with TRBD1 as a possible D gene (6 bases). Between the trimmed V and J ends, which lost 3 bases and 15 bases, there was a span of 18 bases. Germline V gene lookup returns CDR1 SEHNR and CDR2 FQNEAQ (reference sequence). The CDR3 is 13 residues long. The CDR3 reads CASSLLLAGVRFF. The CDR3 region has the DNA TGTGCCAGCAGCTTGTTGTTGGCAGGGGTGCGGTTCTTC.

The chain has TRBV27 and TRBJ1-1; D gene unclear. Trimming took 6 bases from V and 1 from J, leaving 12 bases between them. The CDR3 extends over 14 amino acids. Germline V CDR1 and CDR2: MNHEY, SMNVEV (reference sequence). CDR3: CASRPFSRNTEAFF. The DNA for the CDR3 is TGTGCCAGCAGGCCGTTTTCTAGGAACACTGAAGCTTTCTTT.

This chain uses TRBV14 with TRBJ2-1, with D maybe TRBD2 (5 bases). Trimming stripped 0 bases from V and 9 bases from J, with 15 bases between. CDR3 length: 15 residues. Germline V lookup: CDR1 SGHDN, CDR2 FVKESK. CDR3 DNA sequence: TGTGCCAGCAGCCAAGATAGCGCCCGGGTCGTTGAGCAGTTCTTC. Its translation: CASSQDSARVVEQFF.

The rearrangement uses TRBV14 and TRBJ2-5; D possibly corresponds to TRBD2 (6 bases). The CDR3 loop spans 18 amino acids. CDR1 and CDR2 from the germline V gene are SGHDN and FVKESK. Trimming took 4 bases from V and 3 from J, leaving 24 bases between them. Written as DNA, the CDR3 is TGTGCCAGCAGCCTGTATGACTTCTTAACGGGAGCTGAAGAGACCCAGTACTTC. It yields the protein CASSLYDFLTGAEETQYF.

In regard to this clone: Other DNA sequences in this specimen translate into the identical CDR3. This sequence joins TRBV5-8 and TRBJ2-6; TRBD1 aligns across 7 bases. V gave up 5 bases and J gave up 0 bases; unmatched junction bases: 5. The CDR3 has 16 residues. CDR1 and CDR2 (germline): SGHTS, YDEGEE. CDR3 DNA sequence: TGTGCCAGCAGATACGGGACAGACTCTGGGGCCAACGTCCTGACTTTC. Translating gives CASRYGTDSGANVLTF.

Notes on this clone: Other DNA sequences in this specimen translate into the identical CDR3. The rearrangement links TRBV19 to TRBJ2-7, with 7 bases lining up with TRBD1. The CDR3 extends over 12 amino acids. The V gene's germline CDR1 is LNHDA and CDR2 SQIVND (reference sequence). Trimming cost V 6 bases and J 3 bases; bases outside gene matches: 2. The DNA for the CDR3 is TGTGCCAGTAGCTCAGGGGGCTACGAGCAGTACTTC. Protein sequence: CASSSGGYEQYF.

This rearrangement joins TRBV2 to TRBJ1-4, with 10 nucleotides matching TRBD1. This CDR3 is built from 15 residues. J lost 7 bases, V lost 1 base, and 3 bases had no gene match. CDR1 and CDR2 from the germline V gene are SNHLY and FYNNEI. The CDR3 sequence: CASSEEGTGAEKLFF. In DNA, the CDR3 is TGTGCCAGCAGTGAAGAAGGGACAGGGGCTGAAAAACTGTTTTTT.

CDR3 nucleotides: TGTGCCAGCAGCTACCCGGGACAGGATGGGGGCTACACCTTC. Protein sequence: CASSYPGQDGGYTF. The chain carries TRBV7-9 and TRBJ1-2; 8 bases agree with TRBD1. Unmatched junction bases numbered 9, after V lost 4 bases and J lost 8 bases. Looked up from germline, CDR1 is SEHNR and CDR2 is FQNEAQ (reference sequence). The CDR3 covers 14 residues. The full variable domain, rest sourced from reference TRBV7-9 and TRBJ1-2, is DTGVSQNPRHKITKRGQNVTFRCDPISEHNRLYWYRQTLGQGPEFLTYFQNEAQLEKSRLLSDRFSAERPKGSFSTLEIQRTEQGDSAMYLCASSYPGQDGGYTFGSGTRLTVV.

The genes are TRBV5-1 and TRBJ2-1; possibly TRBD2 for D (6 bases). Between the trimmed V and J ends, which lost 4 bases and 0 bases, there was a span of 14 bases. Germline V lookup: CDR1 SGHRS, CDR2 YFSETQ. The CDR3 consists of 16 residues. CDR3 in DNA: TGCGCCAGCAGCCCACAGGCGGGGAGCTCCTACAATGAGCAGTTCTTC. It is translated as CASSPQAGSSYNEQFF.

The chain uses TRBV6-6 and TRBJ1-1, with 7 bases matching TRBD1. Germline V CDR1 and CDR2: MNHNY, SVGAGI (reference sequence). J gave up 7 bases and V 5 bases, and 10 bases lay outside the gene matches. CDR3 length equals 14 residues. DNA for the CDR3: TGTGCCAGCAGTCCCCTGGCAGGGGGTGGTGAAGCTTTCTTT. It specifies CASSPLAGGGEAFF.

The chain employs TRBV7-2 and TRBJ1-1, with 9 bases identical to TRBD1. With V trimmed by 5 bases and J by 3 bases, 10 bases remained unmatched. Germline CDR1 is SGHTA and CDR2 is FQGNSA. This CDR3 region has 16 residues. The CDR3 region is CASSRDNRGPYTEAFF. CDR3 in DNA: TGTGCCAGCAGCCGCGATAACAGGGGGCCCTACACTGAAGCTTTCTTT.

The CDR3 nucleotides are TGTGCCAGCAGTTTAACCCTGACAGGGATCCAAGAGACCCAGTACTTC. Translation gives CASSLTLTGIQETQYF. The chain joins TRBV28 to TRBJ2-5; 7 bases agree with TRBD1. Germline lookup yields CDR1 MDHEN and CDR2 SYDVKM. Trimming removed 2 bases from V and 1 base from J; junction bases left unmatched: 7. The CDR3 is 16 residues long.